These T cell receptor beta chains were read from a single sample in a study of blood T cell repertoires in COVID-19. Assay used: immunoSEQ multiplex PCR; TCRdb lists only in-frame clones, some missing. The data contain some 66,000 clones, roughly 92% of them seen just once; the ten biggest clones take up about 2.6%. The source material was peripheral blood. Receptor source: a man between 65 and 85 years old with active COVID-19. The CDR3 runs from the conserved cysteine through the conserved F or W. Fields, in order: V gene, D gene, clone size, J gene, CDR3 protein, CDR3 DNA. D genes are given only for firm matches. A row's size may be missing; if present it is once, few, many or a size class.

v_gene: TRBV3-1/TRBV3-2
d_gene: TRBD1
abundance: -
j_gene: TRBJ1-5
CDR3aa: CASSHGRGVQPQHF
CDR3nt: TGTGCCAGCAGCCATGGCAGGGGGGTTCAGCCCCAGCATTTT

v_gene: TRBV5-1
d_gene: TRBD1
abundance: -
j_gene: TRBJ2-3
CDR3aa: CASNTGETDTQYF
CDR3nt: TGCGCCAGCAACACAGGGGAGACAGATACGCAGTATTTT

v_gene: TRBV5-1
d_gene: TRBD1
abundance: -
j_gene: TRBJ2-3
CDR3aa: CASTLETGGTDTQYF
CDR3nt: TGCGCCAGCACCCTCGAGACAGGGGGCACAGATACGCAGTATTTT

v_gene: TRBV11-2
d_gene: -
abundance: -
j_gene: TRBJ2-1
CDR3aa: CASSYYDGSYNEQFF
CDR3nt: TGTGCCAGCAGCTACTATGACGGGTCCTACAATGAGCAGTTCTTC

v_gene: TRBV7-6
d_gene: TRBD2
abundance: -
j_gene: TRBJ2-1
CDR3aa: CASSLGLAGFHNEQFF
CDR3nt: TGTGCCAGCAGCTTAGGACTAGCGGGGTTCCACAATGAGCAGTTCTTC

v_gene: TRBV9
d_gene: TRBD1
abundance: -
j_gene: TRBJ1-4
CDR3aa: CASSPGTVATNEKLFF
CDR3nt: TGTGCCAGCAGCCCAGGGACAGTAGCAACTAATGAAAAACTGTTTTTT

v_gene: TRBV12-2
d_gene: -
abundance: -
j_gene: TRBJ2-7
CDR3aa: CASLFPRAGQGFEAYEQYF
CDR3nt: TGTGCAAGTCTGTTCCCCCGGGCGGGACAGGGTTTTGAAGCCTACGAGCAGTACTTC

v_gene: TRBV29-1
d_gene: -
abundance: -
j_gene: TRBJ1-1
CDR3aa: CSVLGQRMNTEAFF
CDR3nt: TGCAGCGTTCTCGGACAGCGTATGAACACTGAAGCTTTCTTT

v_gene: TRBV2
d_gene: -
abundance: -
j_gene: TRBJ1-4
CDR3aa: CASSSSGLTNEKLFF
CDR3nt: TGTGCCAGCAGTAGTTCCGGTTTAACTAATGAAAAACTGTTTTTT

v_gene: TRBV5-3
d_gene: -
abundance: once
j_gene: TRBJ1-5
CDR3aa: CARSFGVMDQPQHF
CDR3nt: TGTGCCAGAAGCTTCGGGGTAATGGATCAGCCCCAGCATTTT

v_gene: TRBV6-5
d_gene: -
abundance: -
j_gene: TRBJ1-2
CDR3aa: CASTNRPNYGYTF
CDR3nt: TGTGCCAGCACGAACAGACCTAACTATGGCTACACCTTC

v_gene: TRBV18
d_gene: TRBD2
abundance: once
j_gene: TRBJ2-1
CDR3aa: CASARTHFEASGYNEQFF
CDR3nt: TGTGCCAGCGCCAGAACCCATTTTGAGGCTAGCGGATACAATGAGCAGTTCTTC

v_gene: TRBV7-6
d_gene: TRBD2
abundance: once
j_gene: TRBJ2-3
CDR3aa: CASSSRLAGSTDTQYF
CDR3nt: TGTGCCAGCAGCTCGAGACTAGCGGGGAGCACAGATACGCAGTATTTT

v_gene: TRBV6-5
d_gene: -
abundance: -
j_gene: TRBJ1-2
CDR3aa: CASSTTAGTGYGYTF
CDR3nt: TGTGCCAGCAGTACGACAGCAGGAACGGGCTATGGCTACACCTTC

v_gene: TRBV9
d_gene: TRBD2
abundance: -
j_gene: TRBJ2-5
CDR3aa: CASSVGWGGETQYF
CDR3nt: TGTGCCAGCAGCGTAGGTTGGGGAGGGGAGACCCAGTACTTC

v_gene: TRBV3-1/TRBV3-2
d_gene: TRBD2
abundance: once
j_gene: TRBJ2-7
CDR3aa: CASSQVPSGTYEQYF
CDR3nt: TGTGCCAGCAGCCAAGTACCTAGCGGGACCTACGAGCAGTACTTC

v_gene: TRBV28
d_gene: TRBD2
abundance: -
j_gene: TRBJ2-2
CDR3aa: CASSLLGTSGGARTGELFF
CDR3nt: TGTGCCAGCAGTTTACTGGGGACTAGCGGGGGGGCCCGCACCGGGGAGCTGTTTTTT

v_gene: TRBV28
d_gene: TRBD2
abundance: -
j_gene: TRBJ2-1
CDR3aa: CASSSPRLAGYNEQFF
CDR3nt: TGTGCCAGCAGTTCCCCCAGACTAGCGGGCTACAATGAGCAGTTCTTC

v_gene: TRBV6-1
d_gene: -
abundance: -
j_gene: TRBJ1-3
CDR3aa: CASSETIDYSGNTIYF
CDR3nt: TGTGCCAGCAGTGAAACCATCGACTACTCTGGAAACACCATATATTTT

v_gene: TRBV10-3
d_gene: -
abundance: -
j_gene: TRBJ2-1
CDR3aa: CAISERDSYNEQFF
CDR3nt: TGTGCCATCAGTGAGCGTGACTCTTACAATGAGCAGTTCTTC

v_gene: TRBV6-6
d_gene: TRBD2
abundance: -
j_gene: TRBJ2-1
CDR3aa: CASRTLAGGLNEQFF
CDR3nt: TGTGCCAGCAGGACTTTAGCGGGGGGTCTCAATGAGCAGTTCTTC

v_gene: TRBV28
d_gene: -
abundance: -
j_gene: TRBJ1-2
CDR3aa: CATLRERAQSYGYTF
CDR3nt: TGTGCCACCCTCCGGGAGCGGGCCCAAAGTTACGGCTACACCTTC

v_gene: TRBV11-3
d_gene: -
abundance: -
j_gene: TRBJ2-1
CDR3aa: CASSLDTVNEQFF
CDR3nt: TGTGCCAGCAGCTTGGACACAGTCAATGAGCAGTTCTTC

v_gene: TRBV5-4
d_gene: TRBD1
abundance: -
j_gene: TRBJ1-1
CDR3aa: CASSPSTGGVGTEAFF
CDR3nt: TGTGCCAGCAGCCCCAGTACAGGGGGGGTCGGTACTGAAGCTTTCTTT

v_gene: TRBV10-1
d_gene: TRBD1
abundance: -
j_gene: TRBJ1-5
CDR3aa: CASKGTGRIDQPQHF
CDR3nt: TGCGCCAGCAAGGGGACAGGGAGGATCGATCAGCCCCAGCATTTT

v_gene: TRBV6-5
d_gene: TRBD1
abundance: once
j_gene: TRBJ1-2
CDR3aa: CASSYVRDRGLYGYTF
CDR3nt: TGTGCCAGCAGTTACGTTAGGGACAGGGGGTTGTATGGCTACACCTTC

v_gene: TRBV18
d_gene: -
abundance: -
j_gene: TRBJ1-4
CDR3aa: CASSRFTEATNEKLFF
CDR3nt: TGTGCCAGCTCACGTTTTACAGAAGCAACTAATGAAAAACTGTTTTTT

v_gene: TRBV5-1
d_gene: -
abundance: -
j_gene: TRBJ2-1
CDR3aa: CASSLGVGNNEQFF
CDR3nt: TGCGCCAGCAGCTTGGGTGTCGGTAATAATGAGCAGTTCTTC

v_gene: TRBV7-9
d_gene: TRBD2
abundance: -
j_gene: TRBJ2-3
CDR3aa: CASSGRTSSITDTQYF
CDR3nt: TGTGCCAGCAGCGGCAGGACTAGCTCCATCACAGATACGCAGTATTTT

v_gene: TRBV4-2
d_gene: TRBD2
abundance: once
j_gene: TRBJ2-2
CDR3aa: CASSQKPGLAGGPSTGELFF
CDR3nt: TGTGCCAGCAGCCAAAAGCCCGGACTAGCGGGGGGGCCGTCCACCGGGGAGCTGTTTTTT

v_gene: TRBV4-2
d_gene: -
abundance: -
j_gene: TRBJ2-1
CDR3aa: CASSRPTSNEQFF
CDR3nt: TGTGCCAGCAGCCGCCCAACTAGCAATGAGCAGTTCTTC

v_gene: TRBV27
d_gene: -
abundance: -
j_gene: TRBJ1-2
CDR3aa: CASSRPDRYGYTF
CDR3nt: TGTGCCAGCAGTCGACCCGACAGATATGGCTACACCTTC

v_gene: TRBV9
d_gene: TRBD2
abundance: -
j_gene: TRBJ2-3
CDR3aa: CASSLTEASGPTRGDTQYF
CDR3nt: TGTGCCAGCAGCCTCACTGAGGCTAGCGGTCCTACCCGGGGGGATACGCAGTATTTT

v_gene: TRBV6-5
d_gene: -
abundance: -
j_gene: TRBJ1-2
CDR3aa: CASMDSGYTF
CDR3nt: TGTGCCAGCATGGACAGTGGCTACACCTTC

v_gene: TRBV5-8
d_gene: -
abundance: once
j_gene: TRBJ2-1
CDR3aa: CASSLFRDTYNEQFF
CDR3nt: TGTGCCAGCAGCTTGTTCAGGGACACCTACAATGAGCAGTTCTTC

v_gene: TRBV5-1
d_gene: -
abundance: -
j_gene: TRBJ1-6
CDR3aa: CASSPGDNSPLHF
CDR3nt: TGCGCCAGCAGCCCAGGGGATAATTCACCCCTCCACTTT

v_gene: TRBV6-5
d_gene: -
abundance: -
j_gene: TRBJ1-2
CDR3aa: CASSKPGTNGYTF
CDR3nt: TGTGCCAGCAGTAAACCGGGGACAAATGGCTACACCTTC

v_gene: TRBV29-1
d_gene: TRBD1
abundance: -
j_gene: TRBJ1-1
CDR3aa: CSVAGRGFEMNTEAFF
CDR3nt: TGCAGCGTTGCGGGCAGGGGGTTCGAGATGAACACTGAAGCTTTCTTT

v_gene: TRBV18
d_gene: TRBD2
abundance: once
j_gene: TRBJ2-5
CDR3aa: CASSPRLAGGQETQYF
CDR3nt: TGTGCCAGCTCACCAAGACTAGCGGGGGGGCAGGAGACCCAGTACTTC

v_gene: TRBV23-1
d_gene: TRBD1
abundance: -
j_gene: TRBJ2-5
CDR3aa: CASSHPPATGSETQYF
CDR3nt: TGCGCCAGCAGTCACCCCCCAGCGACAGGGTCAGAGACCCAGTACTTC

v_gene: TRBV3-1/TRBV3-2
d_gene: TRBD2
abundance: -
j_gene: TRBJ2-5
CDR3aa: CASSLPPPPGEGETQYF
CDR3nt: TGTGCCAGCAGCCTCCCCCCCCCACCGGGGGAGGGAGAGACCCAGTACTTC

v_gene: TRBV5-1
d_gene: TRBD2
abundance: -
j_gene: TRBJ2-5
CDR3aa: CASSFGLAGGVVETQYF
CDR3nt: TGCGCCAGCAGCTTCGGACTAGCGGGGGGAGTAGTAGAGACCCAGTACTTC

v_gene: TRBV9
d_gene: -
abundance: -
j_gene: TRBJ2-1
CDR3aa: CASSAAQDEQFF
CDR3nt: TGTGCCAGCAGCGCCGCACAGGATGAGCAGTTCTTC

v_gene: TRBV5-5
d_gene: -
abundance: -
j_gene: TRBJ2-7
CDR3aa: CASSLEWGRGYEQYF
CDR3nt: TGTGCCAGCAGCTTGGAGTGGGGGCGCGGGTACGAGCAGTACTTC